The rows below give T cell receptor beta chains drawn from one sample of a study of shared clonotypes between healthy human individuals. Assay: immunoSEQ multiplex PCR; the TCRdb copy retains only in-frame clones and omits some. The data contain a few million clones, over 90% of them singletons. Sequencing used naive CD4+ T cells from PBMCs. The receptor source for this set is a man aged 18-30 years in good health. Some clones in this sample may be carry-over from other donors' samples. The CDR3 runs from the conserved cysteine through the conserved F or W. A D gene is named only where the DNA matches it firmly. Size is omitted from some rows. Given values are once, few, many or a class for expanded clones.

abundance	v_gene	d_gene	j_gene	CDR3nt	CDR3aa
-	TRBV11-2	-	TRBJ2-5	TGTGCCAGCAGCCCCACGCGGGAGACCCAGTACTTC	CASSPTRETQYF
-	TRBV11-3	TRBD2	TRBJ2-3	TGTGCCAGCAGCAGTAGCGGGATAAGCACAGATACGCAGTATTTT	CASSSSGISTDTQYF
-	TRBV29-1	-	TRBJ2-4	TGCAGCGCCTTAGGGGGAGGCGCCGGGAACATTCAGTACTTC	CSALGGGAGNIQYF
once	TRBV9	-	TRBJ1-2	TGTGCCAGCAGCGTAGATAAATTAACACTCTCCGGCTACACCTTC	CASSVDKLTLSGYTF
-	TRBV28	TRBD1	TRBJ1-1	TGTGCCAGCAGTTTGACAGGGGCTGAAGCTTTCTTT	CASSLTGAEAFF
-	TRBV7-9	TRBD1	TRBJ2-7	TGTGCCAGCAGCCCTTGGACAGGGGCTATCTACGAGCAGTACTTC	CASSPWTGAIYEQYF
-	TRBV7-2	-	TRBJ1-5	TGTGCCAGCAGCCCTAGTGCCATTCTAGACCAGCCCCAGCATTTT	CASSPSAILDQPQHF
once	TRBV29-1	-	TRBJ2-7	TGCAGCGTTGCTCTGGGCTCCTACGAGCAGTACTTC	CSVALGSYEQYF
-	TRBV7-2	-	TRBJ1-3	TGTGCCAGCAGACTCGGGGGATCAGGAAACACCATATATTTT	CASRLGGSGNTIYF
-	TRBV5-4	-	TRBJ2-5	TGTGCCAGCAGTCGGGACTTACAAGAGACCCAGTACTTC	CASSRDLQETQYF
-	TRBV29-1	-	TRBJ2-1	TGCAGCGTTGAGCGGCCAGGCGGTCGGTGGGGACACGATGAGCAGTTCTTC	CSVERPGGRWGHDEQFF
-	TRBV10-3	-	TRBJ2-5	TGTGCCATCAATCCCACGCGGGCCCAAGAGACCCAGTACTTC	CAINPTRAQETQYF
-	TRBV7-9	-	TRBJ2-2	TGTGCCAGCAGCTTAGGGGCAGGGTTTTCTACGGAGCTGTTTTTT	CASSLGAGFSTELFF
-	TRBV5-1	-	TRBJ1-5	TGCGCCAGCAGCTTGGGATCTGGGGATCAGCCCCAGCATTTT	CASSLGSGDQPQHF
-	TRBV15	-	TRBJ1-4	TGTGCCACCAGCAGAGATCTGAGGCCCTCTAATGAAAAACTGTTTTTT	CATSRDLRPSNEKLFF
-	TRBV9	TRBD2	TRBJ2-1	TGTGCCAGCAGCCTTAGTGGCGGGAGGGGGTATGAGCAGTTCTTC	CASSLSGGRGYEQFF
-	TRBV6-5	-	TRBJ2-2	TGTGCCAGCAGTTATACCCGGGGGCGAACCGGGGAGCTGTTTTTT	CASSYTRGRTGELFF
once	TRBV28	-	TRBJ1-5	TGTGCCAGCAGACAGGCCGGGAAGCCCCAGCATTTT	CASRQAGKPQHF
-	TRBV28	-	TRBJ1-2	TGTGCCAGCAGCCCCGCGGCCATGGTAGAGGACTATGGCTACACCTTC	CASSPAAMVEDYGYTF
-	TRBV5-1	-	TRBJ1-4	TGCGCCAGCAGCCGCAACAGGGTTGCAACTAATGAAAAACTGTTTTTT	CASSRNRVATNEKLFF
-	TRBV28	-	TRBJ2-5	TGTGCCAGCAGTCTCCGGACCGGTCAAGAGACCCAGTACTTC	CASSLRTGQETQYF
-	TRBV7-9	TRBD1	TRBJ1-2	TGTGCCAGCAGCTTAGCACAGGGGAGCTACACCTTC	CASSLAQGSYTF
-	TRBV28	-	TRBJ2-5	TGTGCCAGCAGCCCCCAAACGACGGACCAAGAGACCCAGTACTTC	CASSPQTTDQETQYF
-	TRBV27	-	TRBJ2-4	TGTGCCAGCAGTCCCGGGCGGGGCCCAAACATTCAGTACTTC	CASSPGRGPNIQYF
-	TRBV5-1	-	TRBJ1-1	TGCGCCAGCAGCTTGGGAATACGGGGCAACACTGAAGCTTTCTTT	CASSLGIRGNTEAFF
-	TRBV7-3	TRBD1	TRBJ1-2	TGTGCCAGCAGCGTAGGACAGGGCTATGGCTACACCTTC	CASSVGQGYGYTF
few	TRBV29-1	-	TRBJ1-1	TGCAGCGTATCGGTGAACACTGAAGCTTTCTTT	CSVSVNTEAFF
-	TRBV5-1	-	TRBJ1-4	TGCGCCAGCGGGAATAATGAAAAACTGTTTTTT	CASGNNEKLFF
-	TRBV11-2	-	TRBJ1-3	TGTGCCAGCAGCTGGGGGACTGGCTCTGGAAACACCATATATTTT	CASSWGTGSGNTIYF
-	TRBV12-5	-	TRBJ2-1	TGTGCTAGTGCTCAGGCCTCCTACAATGAGCAGTTCTTC	CASAQASYNEQFF
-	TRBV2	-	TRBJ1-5	TGTGCCAGCATGTTAGGATATAGCAATCAGCCCCAGCATTTT	CASMLGYSNQPQHF
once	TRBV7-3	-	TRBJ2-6	TGTGCCAGCAGCTTCCAGGGAGTACGAGGGGCCAACGTCCTGACTTTC	CASSFQGVRGANVLTF
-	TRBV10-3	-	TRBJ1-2	TGTGCCATCAGCCCCGGGACCGACCTTCTCGCGGGCGGCTACACCTTC	CAISPGTDLLAGGYTF
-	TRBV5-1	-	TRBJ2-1	TGCGCCAGCAGCTTGGCCGAGGGGGAGGGCCTTCGTGTGCAGTTCTTC	CASSLAEGEGLRVQFF
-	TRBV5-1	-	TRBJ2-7	TGCGCCAGCAGCTCCTTACCACAGGAGACCTACGAGCAGTACTTC	CASSSLPQETYEQYF
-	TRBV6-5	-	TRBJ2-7	TGTGCCAGCAGGGCGGGACACCTCTACGAGCAGTACTTC	CASRAGHLYEQYF
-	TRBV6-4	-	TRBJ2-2	TGTGCCAGCGGCGTGATGAACACCGGGGAGCTGTTTTTT	CASGVMNTGELFF
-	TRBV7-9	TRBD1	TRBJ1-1	TGTGCCAGCAGCCCGAGGGGACAGGGGAGGACTGAAGCTTTCTTT	CASSPRGQGRTEAFF
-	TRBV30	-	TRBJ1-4	TGTGCCTGGAGACAGGGCTGGGGTGAAAAACTGTTTTTT	CAWRQGWGEKLFF
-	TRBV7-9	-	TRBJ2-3	TGTGCCAGCACGGATACTAGAGGGACAGATACGCAGTATTTT	CASTDTRGTDTQYF
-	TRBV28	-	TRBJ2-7	TGTGCCAGCAGTTCCACAGGGTCGCCGCCCTACGAGCAGTACTTC	CASSSTGSPPYEQYF
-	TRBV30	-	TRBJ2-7	TGTGCCTGGAGTGAGGACACCAGCGGGGAGCAGTACTTC	CAWSEDTSGEQYF
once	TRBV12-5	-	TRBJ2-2	TGTGCTAGTGGTTTGGTAGGGTTCGGCGGGGAGCTGTTTTTT	CASGLVGFGGELFF
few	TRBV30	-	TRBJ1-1	TGTGCCTGGAGTGACAGGGTGGAAGCAGAAGCTTTCTTT	CAWSDRVEAEAFF
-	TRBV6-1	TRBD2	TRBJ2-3	TGTGCCAGCAGTGGAACTAGCGGGAGGGCCGCAGATACGCAGTATTTT	CASSGTSGRAADTQYF
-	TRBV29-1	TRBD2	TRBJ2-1	TGCAGCGTTGAAGCTAGCGGGAGGGCCGGAGAGCAGTTCTTC	CSVEASGRAGEQFF
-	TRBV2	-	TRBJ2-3	TGTGCCAGCAGTGATGGCCTTCTGGGTACGCAGTATTTT	CASSDGLLGTQYF
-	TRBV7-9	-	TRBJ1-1	TGTGCCAGCAGCTTTTCAGGGAACACTGAAGCTTTCTTT	CASSFSGNTEAFF
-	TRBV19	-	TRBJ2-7	TGTGCCAGTAGTATCTGGGGGGTTCCCTGGGAGCAGTACTTC	CASSIWGVPWEQYF
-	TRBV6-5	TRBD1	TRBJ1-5	TGTGCCAGCAGCCGACAGGGACAGGGCAATCAGCCCCAGCATTTT	CASSRQGQGNQPQHF
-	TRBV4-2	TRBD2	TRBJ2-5	TGTGCCAGCAGCAAAGAGGTAGCGGGAGGGCCCTTCGAGACCCAGTACTTC	CASSKEVAGGPFETQYF